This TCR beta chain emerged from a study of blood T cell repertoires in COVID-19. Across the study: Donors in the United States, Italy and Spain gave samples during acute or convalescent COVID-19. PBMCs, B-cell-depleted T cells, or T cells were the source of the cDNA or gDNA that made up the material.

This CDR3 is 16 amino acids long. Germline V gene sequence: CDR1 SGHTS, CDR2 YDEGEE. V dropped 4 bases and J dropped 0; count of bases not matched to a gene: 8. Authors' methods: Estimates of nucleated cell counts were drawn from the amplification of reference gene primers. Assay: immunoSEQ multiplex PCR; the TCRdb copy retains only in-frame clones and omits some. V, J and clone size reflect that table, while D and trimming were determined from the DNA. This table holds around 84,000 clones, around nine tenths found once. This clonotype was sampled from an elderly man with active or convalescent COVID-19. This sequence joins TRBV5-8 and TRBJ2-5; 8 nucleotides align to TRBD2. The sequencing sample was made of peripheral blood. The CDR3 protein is CASSRGGGSYQETQYF. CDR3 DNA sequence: TGTGCCAGCAGCCGCGGCGGGGGGTCGTACCAAGAGACCCAGTACTTC. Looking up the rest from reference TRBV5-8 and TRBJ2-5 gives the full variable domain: EAGVTQSPTHLIKTRGQQATLRCSPISGHTSVYWYQQALGLGLQFLLWYDEGEERNRGNFPPRFSGRQFPNYSSELNVNALELEDSALYLCASSRGGGSYQETQYFGPGTRLLVL.